Here is one TCR beta chain with its context. The entry originates in a study of blood T cell repertoires in COVID-19. The V and J ends lost 0 bases and 5 bases respectively, with 13 bases between them. Germline values: CDR1 LGHNA, CDR2 YNFKEQ. The CDR3 totals 16 residues. Profiling relied on immunoSEQ multiplex PCR, and the TCRdb table lists in-frame clones only, not all of them. This table holds 250,000 or so clones, around 86% found once. The sample comprised peripheral blood. The chain carries TRBV4-2 and TRBJ2-2, with D possibly being TRBD2 (5 bases). This clonotype was sampled from an older man with acute or convalescent COVID-19. This chain's CDR3 is CASSQETGSRTGELFF. The CDR3 DNA is TGTGCCAGCAGCCAAGAGACGGGATCAAGAACCGGGGAGCTGTTTTTT.